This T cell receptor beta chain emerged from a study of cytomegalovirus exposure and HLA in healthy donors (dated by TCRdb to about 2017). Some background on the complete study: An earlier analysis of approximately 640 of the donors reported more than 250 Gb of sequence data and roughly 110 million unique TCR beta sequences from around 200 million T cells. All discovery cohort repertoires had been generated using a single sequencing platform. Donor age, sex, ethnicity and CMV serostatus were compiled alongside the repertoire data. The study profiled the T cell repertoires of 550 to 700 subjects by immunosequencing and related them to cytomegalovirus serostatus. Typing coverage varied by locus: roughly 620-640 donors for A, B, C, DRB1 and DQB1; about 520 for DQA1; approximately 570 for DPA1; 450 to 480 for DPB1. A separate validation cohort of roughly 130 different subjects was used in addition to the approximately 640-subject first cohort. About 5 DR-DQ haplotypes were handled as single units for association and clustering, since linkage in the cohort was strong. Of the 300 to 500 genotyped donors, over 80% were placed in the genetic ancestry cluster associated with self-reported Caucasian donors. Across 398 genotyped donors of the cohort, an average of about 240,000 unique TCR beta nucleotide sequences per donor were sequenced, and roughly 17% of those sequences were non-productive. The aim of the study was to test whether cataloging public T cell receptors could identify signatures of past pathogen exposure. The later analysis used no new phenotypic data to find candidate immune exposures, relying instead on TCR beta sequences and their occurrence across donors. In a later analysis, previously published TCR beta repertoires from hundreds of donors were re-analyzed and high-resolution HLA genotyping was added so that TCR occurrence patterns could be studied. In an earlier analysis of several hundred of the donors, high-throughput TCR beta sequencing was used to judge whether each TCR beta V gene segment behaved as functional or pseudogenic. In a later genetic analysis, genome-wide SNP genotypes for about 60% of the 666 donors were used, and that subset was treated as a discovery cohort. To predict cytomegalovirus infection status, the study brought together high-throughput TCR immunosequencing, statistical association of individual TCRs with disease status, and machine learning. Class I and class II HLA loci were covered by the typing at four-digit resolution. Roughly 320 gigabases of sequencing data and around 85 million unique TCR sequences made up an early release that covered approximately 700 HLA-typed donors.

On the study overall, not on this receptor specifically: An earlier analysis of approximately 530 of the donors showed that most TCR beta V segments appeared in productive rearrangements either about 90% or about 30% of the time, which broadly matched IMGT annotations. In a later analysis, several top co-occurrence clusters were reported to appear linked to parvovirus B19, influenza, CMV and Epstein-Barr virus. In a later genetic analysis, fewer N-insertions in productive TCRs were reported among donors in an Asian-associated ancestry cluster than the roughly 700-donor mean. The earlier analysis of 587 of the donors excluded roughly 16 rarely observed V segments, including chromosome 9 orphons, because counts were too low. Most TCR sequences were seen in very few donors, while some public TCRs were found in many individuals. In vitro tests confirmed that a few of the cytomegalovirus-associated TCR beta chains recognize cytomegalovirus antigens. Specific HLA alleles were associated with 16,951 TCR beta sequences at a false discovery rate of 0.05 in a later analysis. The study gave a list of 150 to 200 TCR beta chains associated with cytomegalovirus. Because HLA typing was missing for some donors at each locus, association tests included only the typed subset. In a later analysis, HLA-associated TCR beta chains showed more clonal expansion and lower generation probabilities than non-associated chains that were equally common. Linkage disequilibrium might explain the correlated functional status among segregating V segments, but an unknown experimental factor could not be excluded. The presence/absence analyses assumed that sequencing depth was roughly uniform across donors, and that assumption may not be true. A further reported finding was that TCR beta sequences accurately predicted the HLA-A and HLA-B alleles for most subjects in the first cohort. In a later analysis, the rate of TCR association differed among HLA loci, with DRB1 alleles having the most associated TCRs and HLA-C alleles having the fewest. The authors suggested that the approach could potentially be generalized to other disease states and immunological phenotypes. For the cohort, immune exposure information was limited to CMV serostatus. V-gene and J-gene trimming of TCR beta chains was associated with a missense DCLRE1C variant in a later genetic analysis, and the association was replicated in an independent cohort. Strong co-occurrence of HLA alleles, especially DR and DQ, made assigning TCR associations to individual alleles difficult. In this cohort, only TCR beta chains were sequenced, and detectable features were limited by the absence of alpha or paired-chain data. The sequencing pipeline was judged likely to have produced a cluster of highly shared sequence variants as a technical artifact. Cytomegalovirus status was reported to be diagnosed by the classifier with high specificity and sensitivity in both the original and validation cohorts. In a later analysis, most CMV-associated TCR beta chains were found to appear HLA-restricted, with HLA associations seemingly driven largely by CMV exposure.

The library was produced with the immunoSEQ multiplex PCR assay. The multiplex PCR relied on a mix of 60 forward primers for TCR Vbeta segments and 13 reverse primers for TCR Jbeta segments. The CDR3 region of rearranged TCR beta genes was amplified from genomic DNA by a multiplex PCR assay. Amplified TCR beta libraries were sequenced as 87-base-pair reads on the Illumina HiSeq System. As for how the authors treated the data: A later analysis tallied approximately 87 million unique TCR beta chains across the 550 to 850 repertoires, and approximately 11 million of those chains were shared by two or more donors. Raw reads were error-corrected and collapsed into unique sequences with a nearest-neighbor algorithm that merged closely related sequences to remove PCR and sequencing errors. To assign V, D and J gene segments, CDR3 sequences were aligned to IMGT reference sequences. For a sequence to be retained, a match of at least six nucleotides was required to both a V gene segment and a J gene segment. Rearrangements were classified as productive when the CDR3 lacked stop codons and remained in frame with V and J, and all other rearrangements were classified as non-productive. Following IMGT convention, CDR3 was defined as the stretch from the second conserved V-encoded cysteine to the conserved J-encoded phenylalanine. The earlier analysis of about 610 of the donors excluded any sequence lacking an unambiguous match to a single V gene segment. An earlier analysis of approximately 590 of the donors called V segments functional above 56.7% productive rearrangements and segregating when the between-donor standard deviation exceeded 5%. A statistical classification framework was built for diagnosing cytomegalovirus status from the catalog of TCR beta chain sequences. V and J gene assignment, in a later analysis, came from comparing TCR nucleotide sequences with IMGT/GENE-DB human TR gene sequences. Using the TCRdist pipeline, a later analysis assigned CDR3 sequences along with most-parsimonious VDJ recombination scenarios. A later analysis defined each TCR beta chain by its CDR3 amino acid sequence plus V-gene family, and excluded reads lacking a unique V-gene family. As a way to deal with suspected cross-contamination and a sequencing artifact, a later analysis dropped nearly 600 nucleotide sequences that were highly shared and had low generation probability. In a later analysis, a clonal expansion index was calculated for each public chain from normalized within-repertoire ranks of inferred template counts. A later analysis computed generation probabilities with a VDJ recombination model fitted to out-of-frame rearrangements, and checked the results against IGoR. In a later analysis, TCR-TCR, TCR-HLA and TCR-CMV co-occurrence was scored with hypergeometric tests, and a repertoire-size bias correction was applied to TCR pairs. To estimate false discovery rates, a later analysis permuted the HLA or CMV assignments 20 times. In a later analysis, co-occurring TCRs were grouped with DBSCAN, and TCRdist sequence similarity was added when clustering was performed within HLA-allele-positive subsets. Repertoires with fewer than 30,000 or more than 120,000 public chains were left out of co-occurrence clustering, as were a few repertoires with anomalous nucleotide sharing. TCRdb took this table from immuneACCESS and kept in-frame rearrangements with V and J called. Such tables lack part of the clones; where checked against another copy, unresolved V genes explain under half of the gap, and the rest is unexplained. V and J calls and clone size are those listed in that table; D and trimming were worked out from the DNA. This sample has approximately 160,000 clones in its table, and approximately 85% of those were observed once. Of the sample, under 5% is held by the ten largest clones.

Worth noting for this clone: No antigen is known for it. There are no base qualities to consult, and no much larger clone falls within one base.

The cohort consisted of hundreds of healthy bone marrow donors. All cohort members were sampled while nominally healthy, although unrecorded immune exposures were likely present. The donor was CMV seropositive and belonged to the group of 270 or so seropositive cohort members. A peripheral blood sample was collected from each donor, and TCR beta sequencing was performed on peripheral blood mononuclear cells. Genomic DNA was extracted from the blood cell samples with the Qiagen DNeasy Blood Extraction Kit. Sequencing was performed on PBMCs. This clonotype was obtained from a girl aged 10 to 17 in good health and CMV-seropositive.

At the DNA level, the sequence is TGCGCCAGCAGCCGGACAGGTAATAATGAGCAGTTCTTC. Its protein is CASSRTGNNEQFF. The sequence is built from TRBV10-1 and TRBJ2-1; 7 middle bases align to TRBD1. Trimming leaves V shorter by 6 bases and J shorter by 7 bases, with the junction holding 6 bases beyond the gene matches. CDR1 is given as WNHNN and CDR2 as SYGVQD, both from the germline V gene (reference sequence). The CDR3 sequence holds 13 residues, the cysteine and phenylalanine included. CDR3 DNA is the only sequence kept; it has 39 bases, read in frame from the first base.